This T cell receptor (beta chain) comes out of a study of cytomegalovirus exposure and HLA in healthy donors. Vbeta (60) and Jbeta (13) primers were used in the PCR. Here immunoSEQ multiplex PCR was the method, and the copy in TCRdb shows in-frame clones only, minus some. Among about 160,000 clones listed, 78% were seen once. Germline CDR1 SEHNR, CDR2 FQNEAQ (reference sequence). Germline trimming cut 3 bases from V and 8 bases from J; bases unmatched to any gene: 0. The CDR3 loop spans 12 amino acids. Concerning this clone itself: Its matching antigen is unknown.

The study, taken as a whole, reports: Sequencing likely generated an artifact that appeared as a cluster of highly shared sequence variants.

This clonotype was sampled from a middle-aged woman in good health and CMV-seronegative. V gene TRBV7-9 combines with J gene TRBJ1-4; 7 bases match TRBD1. Material for sequencing was PBMCs. CDR3 DNA sequence: TGTGCCAGCAGCTTGGGACAGGAAAAACTGTTTTTT. Its protein is CASSLGQEKLFF. The full variable domain, completed using reference TRBV7-9 and TRBJ1-4, is DTGVSQNPRHKITKRGQNVTFRCDPISEHNRLYWYRQTLGQGPEFLTYFQNEAQLEKSRLLSDRFSAERPKGSFSTLEIQRTEQGDSAMYLCASSLGQEKLFFGSGTQLSVL.